This is a list of T cell receptor beta chains from one sample in a study of blood T cell repertoires in COVID-19. Data came from immunoSEQ multiplex PCR; TCRdb stores just in-frame clones and leaves some out. The data show 130,000 to 150,000 clones, approximately 80% seen once. The sample taken for sequencing was peripheral blood. These receptors were obtained from a man in his 70s who had recovered from COVID-19. The CDR3 runs from the conserved cysteine through the conserved F or W. The D gene is left open where the match is weak. Size is omitted from some rows. Given values are once, few, many or a class for expanded clones.

TRBD2	TRBV7-2	TRBJ2-7	.	CASSLGLAGGETYEQYF	TGTGCCAGCAGCTTGGGACTAGCGGGAGGGGAGACCTACGAGCAGTACTTC
.	TRBV5-1	TRBJ2-5	once	CASRSHQETQYF	TGCGCCAGCAGATCTCACCAAGAGACCCAGTACTTC
.	TRBV3-1/TRBV3-2	TRBJ2-5	.	CASSQRGPQETQYF	TGTGCCAGCAGCCAACGAGGGCCCCAAGAGACCCAGTACTTC
TRBD2	TRBV11-2	TRBJ2-5	.	CASSSLAGLQETQYF	TGTGCCAGCAGCTCACTAGCGGGACTACAAGAGACCCAGTACTTC
TRBD2	TRBV2	TRBJ2-2	.	CASSETWGGGELFF	TGTGCCAGCAGTGAGACATGGGGGGGCGGGGAGCTGTTTTTT
.	TRBV7-3	TRBJ2-3	.	CASSLSGSTDTQYF	TGTGCCAGCAGTCTCAGCGGTAGCACAGATACGCAGTATTTT
.	TRBV12-3/TRBV12-4	TRBJ2-1	.	CASSFSAEQFF	TGTGCCAGCAGTTTTAGCGCCGAGCAGTTCTTC
.	TRBV28	TRBJ2-7	.	CASSFKLYYEQYF	TGTGCCAGCAGTTTTAAACTCTACTACGAGCAGTACTTC
TRBD1	TRBV29-1	TRBJ1-2	.	CSVEGQGGGYTF	TGCAGCGTTGAAGGACAGGGAGGTGGCTACACCTTC
.	TRBV14	TRBJ2-7	.	CASSPGSIKQYF	TGTGCCAGCAGCCCCGGGAGTATCAAGCAGTACTTC
TRBD1	TRBV27	TRBJ1-5	.	CASSSGQGAVWNQPQHF	TGTGCCAGCAGTTCCGGACAGGGGGCTGTTTGGAATCAGCCCCAGCATTTT
TRBD1	TRBV18	TRBJ1-3	.	CASSPGQGADTIYF	TGTGCCAGCTCACCGGGACAGGGGGCTGACACCATATATTTT
.	TRBV13	TRBJ2-7	.	CASSRRRDGSSYEQYF	TGTGCCAGCAGCAGACGGAGGGACGGTAGCTCCTACGAGCAGTACTTC
TRBD2	TRBV6-5	TRBJ2-7	.	CASTRTSGGGDEQYF	TGTGCCAGCACCAGAACTAGCGGGGGAGGAGACGAGCAGTACTTC
.	TRBV3-1/TRBV3-2	TRBJ2-7	.	CASSQVPGNSYEQYF	TGTGCCAGCAGCCAAGTCCCAGGAAACTCCTACGAGCAGTACTTC
.	TRBV12-3/TRBV12-4	TRBJ2-1	.	CASSFGLNNEQFF	TGTGCCAGCAGTTTCGGACTGAACAATGAGCAGTTCTTC
.	TRBV30	TRBJ1-3	.	CAWMASDTIYF	TGTGCCTGGATGGCATCAGACACCATATATTTT
TRBD2	TRBV7-9	TRBJ2-7	.	CASSPRTSGRISSYEQYF	TGTGCCAGCAGCCCCAGGACTAGCGGGAGGATCAGCTCCTACGAGCAGTACTTC
.	TRBV18	TRBJ2-2	.	CASSPPRERNTGELFF	TGTGCCAGCTCACCACCGCGGGAAAGGAACACCGGGGAGCTGTTTTTT
.	TRBV10-1	TRBJ2-1	few	CASSDSGLSEQFF	TGCGCCAGCAGTGACTCGGGACTTAGCGAGCAGTTCTTC
TRBD2	TRBV11-2	TRBJ2-2	.	CASSLGGGSGGTGELFF	TGTGCCAGCAGCTTAGGCGGGGGTAGCGGGGGCACCGGGGAGCTGTTTTTT
TRBD2	TRBV7-6	TRBJ2-5	.	CASSLARGGHTLSAETQYF	TGTGCCAGCAGCTTAGCGCGGGGGGGACACACGCTCTCCGCCGAGACCCAGTACTTC
.	TRBV28	TRBJ1-2	few	CASSDVQGNYGYTF	TGTGCCAGCAGTGACGTTCAGGGTAACTATGGCTACACCTTC
TRBD2	TRBV3-1/TRBV3-2	TRBJ2-5	.	CASSQYGLAGETQYF	TGTGCCAGCAGCCAATATGGACTAGCGGGGGAGACCCAGTACTTC
TRBD1	TRBV7-2	TRBJ2-7	.	CASSRQGDLYEQYF	TGTGCCAGCAGCCGGCAGGGGGACCTCTACGAGCAGTACTTC
.	TRBV5-1	TRBJ2-1	.	CASGPGGGSYNEQFF	TGCGCCAGCGGCCCCGGGGGAGGATCCTACAATGAGCAGTTCTTC
TRBD1	TRBV7-2	TRBJ1-4	.	CASSSQTGQGYGKLFF	TGTGCCAGCAGCTCTCAAACCGGACAGGGTTATGGAAAACTGTTTTTT
TRBD2	TRBV5-1	TRBJ2-5	.	CASSSRAGGRETQYF	TGCGCCAGCAGCTCCCGGGCGGGGGGACGAGAGACCCAGTACTTC
TRBD1	TRBV9	TRBJ1-4	.	CASSIGQGMGDEKLFF	TGTGCCAGCAGCATCGGACAGGGGATGGGGGATGAAAAACTGTTTTTT
TRBD1	TRBV19	TRBJ2-7	.	CACARDRDYEQYF	TGTGCCTGCGCCCGGGACAGAGACTACGAGCAGTACTTC
.	TRBV5-1	TRBJ2-1	.	CASSLRQDYNEQFF	TGCGCCAGCAGCTTGCGGCAGGACTACAATGAGCAGTTCTTC
.	TRBV7-9	TRBJ1-2	.	CASSLVDTTNYGYTF	TGTGCCAGCAGCTTGGTGGACACGACAAACTATGGCTACACCTTC
TRBD2	TRBV7-6	TRBJ2-5	.	CASSPLAGAKTQYF	TGTGCCAGCAGCCCGCTAGCGGGGGCGAAGACCCAGTACTTC
TRBD2	TRBV5-4	TRBJ2-7	.	CASSDGPGLASYEQYF	TGTGCCAGCAGCGACGGACCGGGACTAGCCTCCTACGAGCAGTACTTC
TRBD2	TRBV6-2/TRBV6-3	TRBJ2-1	.	CASSYVSGRAGNEQFF	TGTGCCAGCAGTTACGTTAGCGGGAGGGCCGGGAATGAGCAGTTCTTC
.	TRBV25-1	TRBJ2-7	.	CASSGRHRSYEQYF	TGTGCCAGCAGTGGCCGACACCGCTCCTACGAGCAGTACTTC
TRBD2	TRBV4-1	TRBJ2-7	.	CASSQGLAYEQYF	TGCGCCAGCAGCCAGGGACTAGCCTACGAGCAGTACTTC
TRBD2	TRBV7-3	TRBJ2-1	.	CASSRTSGTSYNEQFF	TGTGCCAGCAGCAGGACTAGCGGAACCTCCTACAATGAGCAGTTCTTC
.	TRBV19	TRBJ1-5	.	CASMIQGRQPQHF	TGTGCCAGTATGATCCAGGGGAGACAGCCCCAGCATTTT
TRBD1	TRBV5-1	TRBJ1-4	.	CASSLGGQTNEKLFF	TGCGCCAGCAGCTTGGGGGGACAGACTAATGAAAAACTGTTTTTT
TRBD1	TRBV5-1	TRBJ1-1	.	CASSLEGGLGTEAFF	TGCGCCAGCAGCTTGGAAGGGGGCCTGGGCACTGAAGCTTTCTTT
.	TRBV7-6	TRBJ1-2	once	CASSPRQNLNYGYTF	TGTGCCAGCAGCCCCAGACAGAACCTTAACTATGGCTACACCTTC
.	TRBV29-1	TRBJ2-3	.	CSVSGSTDTQYF	TGCAGCGTTTCAGGCAGCACAGATACGCAGTATTTT
.	TRBV5-6	TRBJ2-5	.	CASSLVNNPLYQETQYF	TGTGCCAGCAGCTTGGTGAACAACCCATTGTACCAAGAGACCCAGTACTTC
TRBD1	TRBV28	TRBJ2-1	many	CASSFGQGHEQFF	TGTGCCAGCAGTTTTGGACAGGGGCATGAGCAGTTCTTC
.	TRBV10-3	TRBJ2-1	.	CAISELGGPHNEQFF	TGTGCCATCAGTGAGTTGGGAGGCCCTCACAATGAGCAGTTCTTC
.	TRBV5-1	TRBJ1-3	few	CASSLEPSGNTIYF	TGCGCCAGCAGCTTGGAGCCCTCTGGAAACACCATATATTTT
.	TRBV7-9	TRBJ2-3	.	CASSLEGVSDTQYF	TGTGCCAGCAGCTTAGAAGGAGTGTCAGATACGCAGTATTTT